The 6 T cell receptor beta chains reported below all come from one sample, sequenced in a study of T cells in Graves' hyperthyroidism and ophthalmopathy. From RNA transcripts, TCR beta CDR3 regions were amplified. TCR CDR3 underwent first-round RT-PCR with the HTBI primer set. TCRdb reprocessed the multiplex PCR reads with MiXCR, giving one entry per CDR3 protein. The profile shows some 300,000 distinct CDR3 sequences, 16% of them singletons. The material sequenced was blood. The source of these receptors is a man in his thirties or forties with Graves' hyperthyroidism.

This clonotype was observed many times. This chain links TRBV27 with TRBJ2-2; D gene uncertain. V lost 6 bases, J lost 4 bases, and 15 bases lay in between. Germline-derived CDR1 and CDR2 are MNHEY and SMNVEV (reference sequence). CDR3 length: 15 amino acids. This chain's CDR3 is CASSWSQVSTGELFF. The CDR3 DNA follows: TGTGCCAGCAGCTGGTCGCAGGTCAGCACCGGGGAGCTGTTTTTT.

The chain combines TRBV5-1 with TRBJ2-4, with D tentatively TRBD1 (6 bases). There are 14 residues in the CDR3. V shed 4 bases and J shed 9 bases, with 17 bases lying between them. The germline CDR1 and CDR2 sequences are SGHRS and YFSETQ. The CDR3 region has the DNA TGCGCCAGCAGCCCCCGGGACACTAGTGGCATTCAGTACTTC. This encodes CASSPRDTSGIQYF.

A remark on this clonotype: A clone one base away is much larger, so this may be a read error. Because the CDR3's place on the DNA is in doubt, the DNA is left out and the CDR3 is given as listed by TCRdb. This rearrangement joins TRBV11-2 to TRBJ2-7; TRBD1, the table's D call, was not compared with the DNA. Per germline, CDR1 SGHAT and CDR2 FQNNGV. A total of 15 residues make up the CDR3, ends included. Here the CDR3 reads CASSVATGSPHERYF.

This clonotype was counted at least ten times. V is TRBV28 and J is TRBJ2-1; TRBD2 might be the D (5 bases). The germline V gene encodes CDR1 MDHEN and CDR2 SYDVKM. V lost 8 bases to trimming and J lost 10 bases, with 15 bases between them. The CDR3 contains 12 residues. The CDR3 nucleotides are TGTGCCAGCCGAGGACTGGGAAGAGAGCAGTTCTTC. Its protein product is CASRGLGREQFF.

The V call is TRBV6-1, the J call TRBJ2-3; 7 nucleotides line up with TRBD1. V dropped 1 base and J dropped 2; count of bases not matched to a gene: 6. Germline lookup yields CDR1 MNHNS and CDR2 SASEGT. The CDR3 consists of 16 residues. The CDR3 DNA reads as TGTGCCAGCAGTGAAGATCAGGGGGAGCCCACAGATACGCAGTATTTT. As protein: CASSEDQGEPTDTQYF.

This clonotype has at least ten counts. The V and J genes are TRBV7-8 and TRBJ1-2; TRBD1 agrees at 7 bases. From germline, CDR1 is SGHVS and CDR2 FQNEAQ. This CDR3 has 17 residues. Losses at the gene ends were 1 base for V and 3 bases for J; bases not matched to a gene: 11. In DNA, the CDR3 is TGTGCCAGCAGCTTAGTGGCAGGGGGACAAGGATACTATGGCTACACCTTC. Encoded protein: CASSLVAGGQGYYGYTF.